This TCR beta chain was documented in a study of blood T cell repertoires in COVID-19. The CDR3 extends over 13 amino acids. The V gene's germline CDR1 is LGHDT and CDR2 YNNKEL (reference sequence). The V end was cut by 6 bases, the J end by 0 bases, with 8 bases between. TCRdb's table, derived via immunoSEQ multiplex PCR, lists solely in-frame clones and lacks some. Among roughly 150,000 clones listed, more than 85% were seen once. This clone was picked up a small number of times. Material: peripheral blood. The origin of this receptor is a woman of 80 years or more with COVID-19, enrolled during active disease. This chain joins TRBV3-1 (or the pseudogene TRBV3-2) and TRBJ1-2, with D uncertain. The CDR3 region has the DNA TGTGCCAGCAGTGAAACAGCTAACTATGGCTACACCTTC. Translation gives CASSETANYGYTF.